This T cell receptor beta chain was retrieved from a study of PD-1 blockade in classical Hodgkin lymphoma. Study findings and constraints: The baseline diversity of complete responders showed similarity to that of newly diagnosed patients.

This clone came up a few times. Its matching antigen is unknown. Documented time point: cycle 4 day 1 (C4D1), after less than 7 weeks of nivolumab. The patients all showed relapse after autologous stem cell transplantation, while their brentuximab vedotin exposure varied. Data came from immunoSEQ multiplex PCR; TCRdb stores just in-frame clones and leaves some out. This table holds some 13,000 clones, approximately 80% found once. This clonotype was obtained from a human donor with classical Hodgkin lymphoma. The sequences come from peripheral blood mononuclear cells (PBMCs), collected before the fourth cycle of nivolumab.

The CDR3 loop is CASRKPRGENIQYF. The CDR3 nucleotides are TGTGCCAGCAGGAAACCTCGTGGAGAAAACATTCAGTACTTC. The chain joins TRBV28 to TRBJ2-4; D is undetermined. Trimming took 6 bases from V and 5 from J, leaving 14 bases between them. This CDR3 is 14 amino acids long. Germline V CDR1 and CDR2: MDHEN, SYDVKM.